This entry concerns a single T cell receptor beta chain. Its matching antigen is unknown. This CDR3 is built from 14 residues. Germline lookup yields CDR1 MNHNY and CDR2 SVGAGI (reference sequence). V gave up 8 bases and J gave up 0 bases, with 13 bases separating them. Patients with chemo-refractory metastatic non-small-cell lung cancer received focal radiation plus CTLA-4 blockade with ipilimumab. The data belong to a study of radiotherapy plus CTLA-4 blockade in lung cancer. Turning to the study itself: Objective responses were observed in approximately 20% of patients, and disease control was achieved by roughly 30%. Study-level points and caveats: Strongest reported response predictors: early blood clone changes and post-radiation interferon-beta. After radiotherapy and ipilimumab, tumor-derived clones expanded in peripheral blood.

Libraries were prepared by immunoSEQ multiplex PCR; TCRdb keeps only in-frame clonotypes and omits some of them. Of some 27,000 clones in the sample, over 70% were seen once. The source material was peripheral blood, sampled from a patient treated with radiotherapy plus ipilimumab. This TCR came from a human donor with non-small cell lung cancer that progressed on radiotherapy plus ipilimumab. The gene calls are TRBV6-6 and TRBJ1-1; D is undetermined. CDR3 nucleotide sequence: TGTGCCAGCCTTTCAATCGGTATGAACACTGAAGCTTTCTTT. Amino acids: CASLSIGMNTEAFF.